This entry describes one TCR beta chain. Its antigen is still unknown. The data were produced by immunoSEQ multiplex PCR, yet TCRdb's version contains in-frame clones alone and is incomplete. The sample contains around 150,000 clones, around nine tenths of which appear only once. This record comes from a study of cytomegalovirus exposure and HLA in healthy donors. Findings and caveats of the study: Subsequent analysis of the roughly 120 validation repertoires found a tendency for first-cohort TCR clusters to co-occur.

Sequencing input: PBMCs. This clonotype was obtained from a woman under 30 in good health and CMV-seropositive.

The CDR3 here is CASSFRGGGTQYF. CDR3 DNA sequence: TGTGCCAGCAGTTTCCGTGGGGGAGGGACCCAGTACTTC. This chain connects TRBV28 to TRBJ2-5; D is possibly TRBD2 (6 bases). The length of the CDR3 is 13 residues. Trimming took 3 bases from V and 7 from J, leaving 12 bases between them. Germline-derived CDR1 and CDR2 are MDHEN and SYDVKM.